The subject of this entry is one T cell receptor beta chain. These data belong to a study of T cell changes during pregnancy in multiple sclerosis. This CDR3 spans 13 amino acids. Only in-frame clones appear in the TCRdb table, and some are missing; sequencing was by immunoSEQ multiplex PCR. The sample records 25,000 to 35,000 clones, 92% being singletons. This chain uses TRBV21-1 with TRBJ2-1; the listed D gene, TRBD2, was not tested against the DNA. TRBV21-1 is a pseudogene segment. Sequenced here: peripheral blood, sampled in the first trimester of pregnancy. The TCR sequence derives from a female donor in good health, enrolled as a control in a pregnancy study. CDR3 nucleotides: TGTGCCAGCAGCACGCTAGTGAGCAATGAGCAGTTCTTC. Amino acids: CASSTLVSNEQFF.